These 27 T cell receptor beta chains originate from one sample sequenced in a study of identical twins. Using its own MiXCR run on the 5' RACE reads, TCRdb lists one record per CDR3 protein. The table shows approximately 220,000 distinct CDR3 sequences, with around 6.8% occurring only once. This sample also belongs to another study, concerning yellow fever vaccine responses in identical twins.

The sample consisted of memory (CD45RO+) T cells sorted from blood. The source of these receptors is a woman in her late teens or twenties in good health.

The chain combines TRBV9 with TRBJ1-6; no definite D call. The CDR3 sequence is 13 residues long. Germline V gene sequence: CDR1 SGDLS, CDR2 YYNGEE. Between the trimmed V and J ends, which lost 3 bases and 7 bases, there was a span of 8 bases. The CDR3 nucleotides read TGTGCCAGCAGCGAGTTCCGAAATTCACCCCTCCACTTT. Translating it yields CASSEFRNSPLHF.

This clonotype was found many times. V and J are TRBV7-9 and TRBJ1-1; D is ambiguous. V lost 1 base and J 3 bases, leaving 6 bases between the germline ends. The germline V gene encodes CDR1 SEHNR and CDR2 FQNEAQ (reference sequence). This CDR3 is built from 13 residues. The CDR3 nucleotides are TGTGCCAGCAGCTTAGAGGCAGACACTGAAGCTTTCTTT. This sequence encodes CASSLEADTEAFF.

This clonotype was detected a few times. The chain is built from TRBV3-1 and TRBJ1-4; 9 bases line up with TRBD1. The CDR3 totals 15 residues. The V gene end was trimmed by 3 bases and the J gene end by 3 bases; junction bases not matched to a gene: 2. Germline V gene sequence: CDR1 LGHDT, CDR2 YNNKEL (reference sequence). DNA of the CDR3: TGTGCCAGCAGCCACCGACAGGGGGCTAATGAAAAACTGTTTTTT. Translation gives CASSHRQGANEKLFF.

This clonotype has a count of ten or more. V gene TRBV11-1 combines with J gene TRBJ2-2, with TRBD1 identical over 10 bases. V was pared by 5 bases and J by 3 bases, with 3 bases of the junction left unmatched. The CDR3 runs 15 residues. Germline CDR1 and CDR2: SGHAT and FQDESV (reference sequence). CDR3: CASSLGQGYTGELFF. The CDR3 DNA follows: TGTGCCAGCAGCCTGGGACAGGGGTACACCGGGGAGCTGTTTTTT. Complete variable domain (other parts from reference TRBV11-1 and TRBJ2-2): EAEVAQSPRYKITEKSQAVAFWCDPISGHATLYWYRQILGQGPELLVQFQDESVVDDSQLPKDRFSAERLKGVDSTLKIQPAELGDSAMYLCASSLGQGYTGELFFGEGSRLTVL.

The rearrangement joins TRBV6-1 to TRBJ2-5, with D possibly matching TRBD1 (6 bases). V was shortened by 4 bases and J by 5 bases, with 11 bases between the two germline ends. Germline V gives CDR1 MNHNS, CDR2 SASEGT. The CDR3 has 13 amino acids. The CDR3 region has the DNA TGTGCCAGCAGTGCTGACAGGAGGGAGACCCAGTACTTC. Translated: CASSADRRETQYF.

This clonotype was counted at least ten times. The chain employs TRBV7-2 and TRBJ2-7; 11 bases map to TRBD1. The germline V gene has CDR1 SGHTA and CDR2 FQGNSA. The CDR3 sequence is 15 residues long. V lost 1 base, J lost 2 bases, and 1 base stayed unmatched. CDR3 nucleotide sequence: TGTGCCAGCAGCTTAGTGGGACAGGGGGCCTACGAGCAGTACTTC. It yields the protein CASSLVGQGAYEQYF.

There are a few counts of this clonotype. The chain uses TRBV15 and TRBJ1-2; D is possibly TRBD1 (6 bases). From germline, CDR1 is LNHNV and CDR2 YYDKDF (reference sequence). V lost 5 bases to trimming and J lost 0 bases, with 19 bases between them. The CDR3 contains 17 residues. DNA for the CDR3: TGTGCCACCAGCGGAAAATTGGGGGGCCCCGCTAACTATGGCTACACCTTC. Protein product: CATSGKLGGPANYGYTF.

The chain joins TRBV3-1 to TRBJ2-5; 9 bases agree with TRBD2. CDR1 LGHDT and CDR2 YNNKEL come from the germline V gene (reference sequence). V was clipped by 0 bases and J by 6 bases; unmatched bases: 11. The CDR3 sequence is 17 residues long. The CDR3 loop reads CASSQDKAGGRRKTQYF. CDR3 nucleotides: TGTGCCAGCAGCCAAGATAAAGCGGGGGGAAGAAGAAAGACCCAGTACTTC.

This clonotype showed up just a few times. This rearrangement joins TRBV30 to TRBJ2-7; TRBD1 might be the D (6 bases). Germline V lookup: CDR1 GTSNPN, CDR2 SVGIG (reference sequence). This CDR3 comprises 11 residues. Trimming removed 6 bases from V and 4 bases from J, with 10 bases in between. This CDR3 is CACAGEYEQYF. The CDR3 DNA is TGTGCCTGCGCAGGGGAATACGAGCAGTACTTC.

Ten or more counts support this clonotype. The chain links TRBV29-1 to TRBJ2-7; the D call may be TRBD1 or TRBD2 (6 bases each). Germline V gives CDR1 SQVTM, CDR2 ANQGSEA. CDR3 length: 12 amino acids. Between the trimmed V and J ends, which lost 5 bases and 6 bases, there was a span of 14 bases. CDR3 sequence: CSVFEGGGEQYF. The DNA of the CDR3 is TGCAGCGTTTTCGAGGGGGGAGGCGAGCAGTACTTC.

This clonotype was observed many times. This chain uses TRBV12-3 or TRBV12-4 with TRBJ2-5, with D perhaps matching TRBD1 (6 bases). V gave up 8 bases and J gave up 5 bases, with 12 bases separating them. The CDR3 is 12 residues long. The CDR3 reads CASGGIGETQYF. CDR3 sequence (DNA): TGTGCCAGCGGGGGCATAGGGGAGACCCAGTACTTC.

This clonotype showed up many times. The CDR3 bases are TGTGCCAGCAGCGAAGCAGGGAATCATTCACCCCTCCACTTT. This encodes CASSEAGNHSPLHF. The V gene is TRBV7-9, the J gene TRBJ1-6, with D possibly matching TRBD1 (5 bases). The germline gives CDR1 SEHNR, CDR2 FQNEAQ (reference sequence). Between the trimmed V and J ends, which lost 5 bases and 8 bases, there was a span of 13 bases. This CDR3 contains 14 residues.

CDR3 amino acids: CASSGRGRGGTGELFF. CDR3 coding DNA: TGTGCCAGCAGTGGCCGGGGCAGGGGTGGAACCGGGGAGCTGTTTTTT. The chain carries TRBV2 and TRBJ2-2; D might be TRBD1 (6 bases). V gave up 4 bases and J gave up 5 bases, with 17 bases separating them. This CDR3 spans 16 amino acids. CDR1 is SNHLY, CDR2 FYNNEI, per germline.

This clonotype was counted ten times or more. The V and J genes are TRBV20-1 and TRBJ2-7, with 13 bases lining up with TRBD2. V lost 3 bases to trimming and J lost 6 bases; unmatched junction nucleotides: 11. The germline gives CDR1 DFQATT, CDR2 SNEGSKA (reference sequence). The CDR3 sequence is 16 residues long. The CDR3 DNA is TGCAGTGCTAGGCGGGGACTAGCGGGACCGACGGGCGAGCAGTACTTC. This encodes CSARRGLAGPTGEQYF.

This clonotype showed up many times. The chain links TRBV12-5 to TRBJ2-7, with 10 positions matching TRBD2. Germline V CDR1 and CDR2: LGHNT, FRNRAP. The CDR3 is 16 residues long. V dropped 0 bases and J dropped 3; count of bases not matched to a gene: 5. The CDR3 nucleotides read TGTGCTAGTGGTTTGGTACTGGCTAGCGGGAGCTACGAGCAGTACTTC. It specifies CASGLVLASGSYEQYF.

This rearrangement joins TRBV11-2 to TRBJ1-1; unclear D gene. Germline V gene sequence: CDR1 SGHAT, CDR2 FQNNGV. This CDR3 has 15 residues. Trimming shortened V by 1 base and J by 1 base, and 10 bases separated the two germline ends. The CDR3 bases are TGTGCCAGCAGCTTAGGATCCACCGGGAACACTGAAGCTTTCTTT. Its protein product is CASSLGSTGNTEAFF.

V and J are TRBV7-9 and TRBJ2-3, with 9 bases fitting TRBD2. Germline lookup yields CDR1 SEHNR and CDR2 FQNEAQ (reference sequence). The CDR3 has 17 residues. The J segment lost 0 bases and the V segment lost 1 base, leaving 5 bases of the junction unmatched. In nucleotides, the CDR3 is TGTGCCAGCAGCTTAGGAGCGGGGGGTTCTAGCACAGATACGCAGTATTTT. Translating it yields CASSLGAGGSSTDTQYF.

This clonotype was observed at least ten times. In nucleotides, the CDR3 is TGTGCCAGCAAGGAGTTGGGTATCAATCAGCCCCAGCATTTT. Encoded protein: CASKELGINQPQHF. This chain links TRBV6-1 with TRBJ1-5; D is uncertain. This CDR3 contains 14 residues. V shed 7 bases and J shed 3 bases, with 13 bases lying between them. Germline CDR1 MNHNS, CDR2 SASEGT.

This clonotype was counted between two and nine times. V gene TRBV25-1 combines with J gene TRBJ2-1; a possible D gene is TRBD2 (7 bases). Germline loops: CDR1 MGHDK, CDR2 SYGVNS. CDR3 length equals 16 residues. Trimming removed 4 bases from V and 3 bases from J, with 16 bases in between. The chain's CDR3 is CASSVKGGVGYNEQFF. CDR3 nucleotides: TGTGCCAGCAGTGTCAAGGGGGGGGTTGGCTACAATGAGCAGTTCTTC. The full variable domain, rest sourced from reference TRBV25-1 and TRBJ2-1, is EADIYQTPRYLVIGTGKKITLECSQTMGHDKMYWYQQDPGMELHLIHYSYGVNSTEKGDLSSESTVSRIRTEHFPLTLESARPSHTSQYLCASSVKGGVGYNEQFFGPGTRLTVL.

This clonotype was found a few times. The genes are TRBV7-9 and TRBJ2-1; 12 bases align to TRBD2. Unmatched junction bases numbered 6, after V lost 6 bases and J lost 6 bases. Germline CDR1 SEHNR, CDR2 FQNEAQ (reference sequence). There are 15 residues in the CDR3. This chain's CDR3 is CASRPPSGGANEQFF. CDR3 DNA sequence: TGTGCCAGCAGACCGCCTAGCGGGGGGGCCAATGAGCAGTTCTTC.

Worth noting for this clonotype: A much more abundant neighbour one base away suggests this may be a read error. This chain connects TRBV12-3 or TRBV12-4 to TRBJ2-3, with 9 bases matching TRBD2. This CDR3 is 15 amino acids long. V trimming: 6 bases; J trimming: 4 bases; junction bases outside the gene matches: 8. The CDR3 DNA reads as TGTGCCAGCAGCCCTCTAGCGGGGAGCTCAGATACGCAGTATTTT. Translated, it gives CASSPLAGSSDTQYF.

To note about this clonotype: A much larger clone lies one base from this, so it may be a read error. The genes are TRBV20-1 and TRBJ2-7; TRBD2 matches at 7 bases. V lost 1 base, J lost 4 bases, and 13 bases stayed unmatched. Germline V gene data show CDR1 as DFQATT and CDR2 as SNEGSKA (reference sequence). The CDR3 loop spans 16 amino acids. CDR3 sequence reads: CSARVGAGDIKYEQYF. CDR3 coding DNA: TGCAGTGCTAGAGTTGGCGCGGGGGATATTAAATACGAGCAGTACTTC.

This clonotype was picked up many times. The chain is built from TRBV28 and TRBJ1-2; D gene uncertain. Germline assignment: CDR1 MDHEN and CDR2 SYDVKM. Trimming stripped 5 bases from V and 4 bases from J, with 8 bases between. The CDR3 has 12 residues. The CDR3 spells CASSDRGYGYTF. CDR3 sequence (DNA): TGTGCCAGCAGTGACCGGGGCTATGGCTACACCTTC.

V gene TRBV2 combines with J gene TRBJ2-1; 7 bases match TRBD1. This CDR3 is 13 amino acids long. With 7 bases clipped from V and 5 bases from J, the junction kept 5 bases outside the gene matches. Looked up from germline, CDR1 is SNHLY and CDR2 is FYNNEI. CDR3 sequence: CASTWDSNNEQFF. In nucleotides, the CDR3 is TGTGCCAGCACCTGGGACAGCAACAATGAGCAGTTCTTC.

This clonotype was recorded many times. The chain employs TRBV20-1 and TRBJ2-3, with TRBD2 matching 8 bases. The germline CDR1 and CDR2 sequences are DFQATT and SNEGSKA (reference sequence). The V segment lost 6 bases and the J segment 3 bases; nucleotides outside the gene matches: 14. This CDR3 is built from 16 residues. Written as DNA, the CDR3 is TGCAGTGCCACCCTCGATGGTAGCGGGACGACAGATACGCAGTATTTT. Its protein is CSATLDGSGTTDTQYF.

This clonotype was observed a few times. The chain links TRBV6-1 to TRBJ1-2; the D is unclear. The V end lost 6 bases, the J end lost 4 bases, and 15 bases lay between the germline ends. CDR3 length equals 14 residues. Germline loops: CDR1 MNHNS, CDR2 SASEGT. The CDR3 is CASSTDPAAYGYTF. The CDR3 nucleotides are TGTGCCAGCAGCACTGACCCCGCTGCCTATGGCTACACCTTC.

In its sample, this clonotype was seen a few times. The rearrangement joins TRBV18 to TRBJ2-7; TRBD1 matches 8 bases. The V gene end was trimmed by 1 base and the J gene end by 2 bases; junction bases not matched to a gene: 13. CDR3 length: 18 residues. Germline-derived CDR1 and CDR2 are KGHSH and LQKENI. CDR3 region: CASSPQQGASLAAYEQYF. CDR3 nucleotides: TGTGCCAGCTCACCACAGCAGGGGGCCTCCCTAGCTGCCTACGAGCAGTACTTC.